This T cell receptor (beta chain) was captured in a study of radiotherapy plus CTLA-4 blockade in lung cancer. Germline CDR1 LNHDA, CDR2 SQIVND (reference sequence). V was clipped by 6 bases and J by 7 bases; unmatched bases: 11. The CDR3 sequence is 15 residues long. Broader study findings: Early blood T cell clone dynamics, with interferon-beta, were reported to best predict response. Once radiotherapy plus ipilimumab had been given, TCR clones derived from tumor expanded in blood.

Note on this clone: Its antigen is undetermined.

Libraries were prepared by immunoSEQ multiplex PCR; TCRdb keeps only in-frame clonotypes and omits some of them. The sample lists roughly 59,000 clones, under 75% seen once, with about 8% in the top ten. V and J are TRBV19 and TRBJ2-7, with 11 bases lining up with TRBD1. The specimen was peripheral blood, collected from a patient treated with radiotherapy plus ipilimumab. The TCR sequence derives from a human donor with non-small cell lung cancer whose response to radiotherapy plus ipilimumab could not be evaluated. CDR3 amino acids: CASRQTGTGGWEQYF. DNA for the CDR3: TGTGCCAGTAGACAGACCGGGACAGGGGGATGGGAGCAGTACTTC.